A selection of T cell receptor beta chains follows, all from one sample in a study of follicular helper T cells after annual influenza vaccination. The protocol was immunoSEQ multiplex PCR, while the TCRdb copy is restricted to in-frame clones and leaves out a portion. The sample includes 12,000 or so clones, about 80% of them seen just once. Sequenced here: CXCR5+ CD38- circulating T follicular helper cells from blood, sampled on the day of influenza vaccination. All receptors come from an adult who received the influenza vaccine. Each CDR3 is given with its conserved first and last residue. The D gene is left open where the match is weak. Some rows have no size entry. The others give once, few or many, or a class for an expanded clone.

clone size: few
D gene: NA
V gene: TRBV7-6
J gene: TRBJ2-3
CDR3 protein: CASSLRGAGDTQYF
CDR3 DNA: TGTGCCAGCAGCTTACGGGGGGCAGGCGATACGCAGTATTTT

clone size: NA
D gene: TRBD2
V gene: TRBV6-1
J gene: TRBJ2-3
CDR3 protein: CASTRGGTTDTQYF
CDR3 DNA: TGTGCCAGCACGCGGGGGGGTACCACAGATACGCAGTATTTT

clone size: NA
D gene: TRBD1
V gene: TRBV7-9
J gene: TRBJ1-2
CDR3 protein: CASSPRTGQSYGYTF
CDR3 DNA: TGTGCCAGCAGCCCACGGACAGGGCAGTCTTATGGCTACACCTTC

clone size: NA
D gene: NA
V gene: TRBV27
J gene: TRBJ2-5
CDR3 protein: CASRSRGETQYF
CDR3 DNA: TGTGCCAGCAGGAGTAGGGGGGAGACCCAGTACTTC

clone size: NA
D gene: NA
V gene: TRBV7-9
J gene: TRBJ2-4
CDR3 protein: CASSIQGGKNIQYF
CDR3 DNA: TGTGCCAGCAGCATACAGGGTGGCAAAAACATTCAGTACTTC

clone size: NA
D gene: NA
V gene: TRBV6-5
J gene: TRBJ1-1
CDR3 protein: CASSYNRLMNTEAFF
CDR3 DNA: TGTGCCAGCAGTTACAATCGGTTGATGAACACTGAAGCTTTCTTT

clone size: NA
D gene: TRBD2
V gene: TRBV29-1
J gene: TRBJ2-1
CDR3 protein: CSVRLAGGYNEQFF
CDR3 DNA: TGCAGCGTCAGACTAGCGGGGGGGTACAATGAGCAGTTCTTC

clone size: NA
D gene: NA
V gene: TRBV19
J gene: TRBJ2-1
CDR3 protein: CARLPRSPFF
CDR3 DNA: TGTGCCCGACTGCCGCGGAGTCCGTTCTTC

clone size: once
D gene: TRBD1
V gene: TRBV27
J gene: TRBJ1-4
CDR3 protein: CASTGGTGNEKLFF
CDR3 DNA: TGTGCCAGCACAGGCGGGACAGGAAATGAAAAACTGTTTTTT

clone size: NA
D gene: NA
V gene: TRBV28
J gene: TRBJ1-4
CDR3 protein: CASIPRERYNEKLFF
CDR3 DNA: TGTGCCAGCATTCCCCGAGAAAGATATAATGAAAAACTGTTTTTT

clone size: NA
D gene: TRBD1
V gene: TRBV6-6
J gene: TRBJ1-1
CDR3 protein: CASTSERTGRNTEAFF
CDR3 DNA: TGTGCCAGCACCTCTGAGAGGACAGGGCGGAACACTGAAGCTTTCTTT

clone size: NA
D gene: NA
V gene: TRBV7-2
J gene: TRBJ1-3
CDR3 protein: CASSQGPSGNTIYF
CDR3 DNA: TGTGCCAGCAGCCAGGGTCCCTCTGGAAACACCATATATTTT

clone size: NA
D gene: NA
V gene: TRBV19
J gene: TRBJ1-5
CDR3 protein: CASSAKDGSPQHF
CDR3 DNA: TGTGCCAGTAGTGCAAAGGACGGTTCACCCCAGCATTTT

clone size: NA
D gene: NA
V gene: TRBV2
J gene: TRBJ2-3
CDR3 protein: CASRQQGFTTDTQYF
CDR3 DNA: TGTGCCAGCAGACAACAGGGCTTTACCACAGATACGCAGTATTTT

clone size: NA
D gene: NA
V gene: TRBV30
J gene: TRBJ2-7
CDR3 protein: CAWSTPTGTYEQYF
CDR3 DNA: TGTGCCTGGAGTACACCTACAGGAACCTACGAGCAGTACTTC

clone size: few
D gene: TRBD2
V gene: TRBV6-1
J gene: TRBJ2-2
CDR3 protein: CASRTGTSGTGELFF
CDR3 DNA: TGTGCCAGCAGAACCGGGACTAGTGGTACCGGGGAGCTGTTTTTT